The rows below give T cell receptor beta chains drawn from one sample of a study of early T cells in non-severe SARS-CoV-2 infection. TCRdb itself ran the 5' RACE reads through MiXCR, one entry per CDR3 protein. The profile shows approximately 76,000 distinct CDR3 sequences, more than 13% of them singletons. Sequencing was done on a sample of whole blood. These receptors came from an adult who was a healthcare worker with PCR-confirmed SARS-CoV-2 infection or an uninfected control (not recorded which). CDR3s include the opening cysteine and the closing phenylalanine or tryptophan. Each record gives: CDR3 protein, CDR3 DNA, D gene, V gene, J gene, clone size. The D gene is left open where the match is weak. Size tells how often a clone was seen (once, few, many) or the class of an expanded clone, and some rows leave it out.

CDR3aa: CASSPQTGMNTEAFF
CDR3nt: TGTGCCAGCAGCCCGCAGACAGGGATGAACACTGAAGCTTTCTTT
d_gene: TRBD1
v_gene: TRBV11-2
j_gene: TRBJ1-1
abundance: -

CDR3aa: CASSLAETGEETQYF
CDR3nt: TGTGCCAGCAGCTTAGCGGAGACAGGGGAAGAGACCCAGTACTTC
d_gene: TRBD1
v_gene: TRBV7-8
j_gene: TRBJ2-5
abundance: many

CDR3aa: CAWSVLTYQRGSTDTQYF
CDR3nt: TGTGCCTGGAGTGTACTAACGTACCAGCGGGGCAGCACAGATACGCAGTATTTT
d_gene: TRBD2
v_gene: TRBV30
j_gene: TRBJ2-3
abundance: -

CDR3aa: CSASGSDSYNEQFF
CDR3nt: TGCAGCGCAAGCGGGAGCGACTCCTACAATGAGCAGTTCTTC
d_gene: TRBD2
v_gene: TRBV29-1
j_gene: TRBJ2-1
abundance: few

CDR3aa: CASSTGGNQETQYF
CDR3nt: TGCGCCAGCAGCACAGGGGGGAACCAAGAGACCCAGTACTTC
d_gene: TRBD1
v_gene: TRBV5-1
j_gene: TRBJ2-5
abundance: -

CDR3aa: CSVVWGKNTEAFF
CDR3nt: TGCAGCGTTGTGTGGGGTAAGAACACTGAAGCTTTCTTT
d_gene: -
v_gene: TRBV29-1
j_gene: TRBJ1-1
abundance: many

CDR3aa: CASSYPLWGEAFF
CDR3nt: TGTGCCAGCAGTTACCCCCTCTGGGGTGAAGCTTTCTTT
d_gene: -
v_gene: TRBV6-5
j_gene: TRBJ1-1
abundance: -

CDR3aa: CASSLTQDTGELFF
CDR3nt: TGTGCCAGCAGCTTAACTCAAGACACCGGGGAGCTGTTTTTT
d_gene: -
v_gene: TRBV7-9
j_gene: TRBJ2-2
abundance: -

CDR3aa: CASSFDYEQFF
CDR3nt: TGTGCCAGCAGCTTTGATTATGAGCAGTTCTTC
d_gene: -
v_gene: TRBV7-9
j_gene: TRBJ2-1
abundance: -

CDR3aa: CASSLGPTQPQHF
CDR3nt: TGTGCCAGCAGCTTGGGTCCAACTCAGCCCCAGCATTTT
d_gene: -
v_gene: TRBV5-4
j_gene: TRBJ1-5
abundance: -

CDR3aa: CASSGSGGSSYNEQFF
CDR3nt: TGTGCCAGCAGTGGGAGCGGGGGGAGCTCCTACAATGAGCAGTTCTTC
d_gene: TRBD2
v_gene: TRBV12-3/TRBV12-4
j_gene: TRBJ2-1
abundance: few

CDR3aa: CATSYRQGYEQYF
CDR3nt: TGTGCCACCAGCTACCGACAGGGCTACGAGCAGTACTTC
d_gene: TRBD1
v_gene: TRBV15
j_gene: TRBJ2-7
abundance: -

CDR3aa: CASSASGTSGDTQYF
CDR3nt: TGTGCCAGCAGCGCGTCCGGGACTAGCGGGGATACGCAGTATTTT
d_gene: TRBD2
v_gene: TRBV11-2
j_gene: TRBJ2-3
abundance: many

CDR3aa: CASSPFFGTGTGNNEQFF
CDR3nt: TGTGCCAGCAGTCCCTTCTTTGGCACCGGGACAGGTAACAATGAGCAGTTCTTC
d_gene: TRBD1
v_gene: TRBV13
j_gene: TRBJ2-1
abundance: few

CDR3aa: CASSPWDRARYGYTF
CDR3nt: TGTGCCAGCAGCCCCTGGGACAGGGCAAGATATGGCTACACCTTC
d_gene: TRBD1
v_gene: TRBV3-1
j_gene: TRBJ1-2
abundance: many

CDR3aa: CASGLFPRTGALGNTIYF
CDR3nt: TGTGCTAGTGGTTTGTTCCCCCGGACAGGGGCCCTTGGAAACACCATATATTTT
d_gene: TRBD1
v_gene: TRBV12-5
j_gene: TRBJ1-3
abundance: -

CDR3aa: CTSSQEEGGRQGGNTIYF
CDR3nt: TGCACCAGCAGCCAAGAGGAGGGGGGGCGACAGGGAGGAAACACCATATATTTT
d_gene: -
v_gene: TRBV1
j_gene: TRBJ1-3
abundance: few

CDR3aa: CASSSKTVTDTQYF
CDR3nt: TGTGCCAGCAGCTCAAAGACTGTCACAGATACGCAGTATTTT
d_gene: -
v_gene: TRBV7-3
j_gene: TRBJ2-3
abundance: many

CDR3aa: CASTTGVLSYEQYF
CDR3nt: TGTGCCAGCACAACTGGAGTCCTATCCTACGAGCAGTACTTC
d_gene: -
v_gene: TRBV21-1
j_gene: TRBJ2-7
abundance: few

CDR3aa: CASTRTDLKNTEAFF
CDR3nt: TGTGCCAGCACCCGGACAGACCTAAAGAACACTGAAGCTTTCTTT
d_gene: -
v_gene: TRBV6-6
j_gene: TRBJ1-1
abundance: few

CDR3aa: CASSGHPDTGANVLTF
CDR3nt: TGTGCCAGCAGCGGACACCCCGACACTGGGGCCAACGTCCTGACTTTC
d_gene: -
v_gene: TRBV5-6
j_gene: TRBJ2-6
abundance: -

CDR3aa: CATSDWTDQPQHF
CDR3nt: TGTGCCACCAGTGATTGGACAGATCAGCCCCAGCATTTT
d_gene: -
v_gene: TRBV24-1
j_gene: TRBJ1-5
abundance: few

CDR3aa: CASSYGTGINSYNSPLHF
CDR3nt: TGTGCCAGCAGTTACGGGACAGGGATCAACTCCTATAATTCACCCCTCCACTTT
d_gene: TRBD1
v_gene: TRBV6-5
j_gene: TRBJ1-6
abundance: many

CDR3aa: CASSPPNGADTQYF
CDR3nt: TGTGCCAGCTCACCACCGAACGGGGCAGATACGCAGTATTTT
d_gene: -
v_gene: TRBV18
j_gene: TRBJ2-3
abundance: -

CDR3aa: CASKIRTGRNTEAFF
CDR3nt: TGTGCCAGCAAGATCAGGACAGGTCGGAACACTGAAGCTTTCTTT
d_gene: TRBD1
v_gene: TRBV5-4
j_gene: TRBJ1-1
abundance: -

CDR3aa: CASSPRTTTYEQYF
CDR3nt: TGTGCCAGCAGCCCCCGGACTACTACCTACGAGCAGTACTTC
d_gene: -
v_gene: TRBV7-6
j_gene: TRBJ2-7
abundance: -

CDR3aa: CASSQRRGGLAGLSSYNEQFF
CDR3nt: TGCGCCAGCAGCCAACGGAGGGGAGGACTAGCGGGATTAAGCTCCTACAATGAGCAGTTCTTC
d_gene: TRBD2
v_gene: TRBV4-1
j_gene: TRBJ2-1
abundance: many

CDR3aa: CASSLASDLNTEAFF
CDR3nt: TGTGCCAGCAGCTTAGCATCCGACCTGAACACTGAAGCTTTCTTT
d_gene: -
v_gene: TRBV7-6
j_gene: TRBJ1-1
abundance: -